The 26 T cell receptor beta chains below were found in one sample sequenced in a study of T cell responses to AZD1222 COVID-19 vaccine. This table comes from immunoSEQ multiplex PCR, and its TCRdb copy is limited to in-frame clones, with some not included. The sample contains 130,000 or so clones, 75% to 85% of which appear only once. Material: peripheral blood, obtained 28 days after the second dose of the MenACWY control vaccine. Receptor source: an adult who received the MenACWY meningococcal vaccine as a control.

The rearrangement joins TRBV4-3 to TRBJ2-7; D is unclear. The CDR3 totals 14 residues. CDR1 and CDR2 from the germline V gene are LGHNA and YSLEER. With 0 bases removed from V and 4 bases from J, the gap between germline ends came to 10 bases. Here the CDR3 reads CASSQEFPHYEQYF. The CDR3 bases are TGCGCCAGCAGCCAAGAGTTCCCTCATTACGAGCAGTACTTC.

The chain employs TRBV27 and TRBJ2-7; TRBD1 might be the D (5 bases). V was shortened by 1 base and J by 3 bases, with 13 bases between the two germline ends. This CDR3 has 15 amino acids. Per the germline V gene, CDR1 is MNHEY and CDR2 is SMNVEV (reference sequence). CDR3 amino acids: CASSLFAGSLYEQYF. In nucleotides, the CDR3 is TGTGCCAGCAGTTTATTCGCAGGGTCCCTCTACGAGCAGTACTTC.

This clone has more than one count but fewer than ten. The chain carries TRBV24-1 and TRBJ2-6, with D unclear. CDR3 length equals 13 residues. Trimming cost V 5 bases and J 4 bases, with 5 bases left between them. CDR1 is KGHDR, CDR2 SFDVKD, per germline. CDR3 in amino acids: CATSASGANVLTF. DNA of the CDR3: TGTGCCACCAGTGCGTCCGGGGCCAACGTCCTGACTTTC.

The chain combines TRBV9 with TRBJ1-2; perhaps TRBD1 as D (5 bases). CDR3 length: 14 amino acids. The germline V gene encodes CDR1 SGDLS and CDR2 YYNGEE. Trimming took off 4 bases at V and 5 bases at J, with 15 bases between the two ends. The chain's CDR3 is CASSPNAGGYGYTF. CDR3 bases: TGTGCCAGCAGCCCAAATGCGGGGGGGTATGGCTACACCTTC.

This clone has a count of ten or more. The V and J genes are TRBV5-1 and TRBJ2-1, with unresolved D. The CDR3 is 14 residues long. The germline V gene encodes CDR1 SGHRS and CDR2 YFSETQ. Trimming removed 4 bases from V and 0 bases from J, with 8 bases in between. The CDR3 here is CASSPPSSYNEQFF. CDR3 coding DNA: TGCGCCAGCAGCCCCCCCAGCTCCTACAATGAGCAGTTCTTC.

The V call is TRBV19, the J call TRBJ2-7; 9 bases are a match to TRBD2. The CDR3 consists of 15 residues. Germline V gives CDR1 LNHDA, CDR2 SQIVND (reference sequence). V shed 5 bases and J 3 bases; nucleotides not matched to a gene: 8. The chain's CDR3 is CASSSLTSGHYEQYF. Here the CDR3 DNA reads TGTGCCAGTAGTTCTTTGACTAGCGGTCACTACGAGCAGTACTTC.

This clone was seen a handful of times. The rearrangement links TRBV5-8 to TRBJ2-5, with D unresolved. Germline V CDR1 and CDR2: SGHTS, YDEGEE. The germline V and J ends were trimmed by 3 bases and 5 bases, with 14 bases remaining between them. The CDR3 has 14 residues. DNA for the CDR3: TGTGCCAGCAGCTGGCCAGGTGTAGGGGAGACCCAGTACTTC. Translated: CASSWPGVGETQYF.

The CDR3: CASSWGRMLAKNIQYF. The CDR3 DNA sequence: TGTGCCAGCAGCTGGGGGCGGATGCTAGCCAAAAACATTCAGTACTTC. The gene calls are TRBV27 and TRBJ2-4, with a possible D match to TRBD1 (6 bases). The V gene's germline CDR1 is MNHEY and CDR2 SMNVEV (reference sequence). Deletions cut 6 bases from V and 0 bases from J, with 15 bases between. The CDR3 has 16 residues.

In nucleotides, the CDR3 is TGCGCCAGCAGCCAAGGTCGGGGTTCTGGAAACACCATATATTTT. Protein: CASSQGRGSGNTIYF. The chain employs TRBV4-1 and TRBJ1-3; no clear D gene. Germline loops: CDR1 MGHRA, CDR2 YSYEKL. The V end lost 1 base, the J end lost 1 base, and 8 bases lay between the germline ends. CDR3 size: 15 residues.

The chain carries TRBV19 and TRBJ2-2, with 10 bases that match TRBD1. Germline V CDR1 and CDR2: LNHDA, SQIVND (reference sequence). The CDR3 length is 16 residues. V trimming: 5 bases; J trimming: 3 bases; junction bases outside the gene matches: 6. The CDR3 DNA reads TGTGCCAGTAGTCATCCCGGGACAGGGGACACCGGGGAGCTGTTTTTT. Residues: CASSHPGTGDTGELFF.

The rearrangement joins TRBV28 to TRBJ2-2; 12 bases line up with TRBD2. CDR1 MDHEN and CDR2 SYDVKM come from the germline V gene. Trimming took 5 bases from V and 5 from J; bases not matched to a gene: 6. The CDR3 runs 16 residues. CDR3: CASSLYTSGGTGELFF. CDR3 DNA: TGTGCCAGCAGTCTCTATACTAGCGGGGGGACCGGGGAGCTGTTTTTT.

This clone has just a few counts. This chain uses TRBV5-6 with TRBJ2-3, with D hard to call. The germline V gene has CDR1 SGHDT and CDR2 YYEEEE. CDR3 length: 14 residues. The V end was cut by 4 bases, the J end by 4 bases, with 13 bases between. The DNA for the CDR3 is TGTGCCAGCAGCCCCCGTTGGTCCGCAGATACGCAGTATTTT. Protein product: CASSPRWSADTQYF.

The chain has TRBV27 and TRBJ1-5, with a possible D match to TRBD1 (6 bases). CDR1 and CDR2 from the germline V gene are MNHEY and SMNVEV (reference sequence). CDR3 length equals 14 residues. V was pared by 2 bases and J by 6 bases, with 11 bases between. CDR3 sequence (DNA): TGTGCCAGCAGTTTAGGGGGGGCAGGTCAGCCCCAGCATTTT. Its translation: CASSLGGAGQPQHF.

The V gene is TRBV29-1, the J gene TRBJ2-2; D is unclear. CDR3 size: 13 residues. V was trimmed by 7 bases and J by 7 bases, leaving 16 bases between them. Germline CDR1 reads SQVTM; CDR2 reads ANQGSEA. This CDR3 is CSATGKGGGELFF. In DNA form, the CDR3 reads TGCAGCGCCACTGGCAAGGGTGGCGGGGAGCTGTTTTTT.

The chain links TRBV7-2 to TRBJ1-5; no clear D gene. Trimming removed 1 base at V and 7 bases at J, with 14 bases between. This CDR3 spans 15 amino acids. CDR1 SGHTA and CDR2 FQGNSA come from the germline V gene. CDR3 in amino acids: CASSLDGGVRQPQHF. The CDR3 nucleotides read TGTGCCAGCAGCTTAGATGGCGGGGTTAGGCAGCCCCAGCATTTT.

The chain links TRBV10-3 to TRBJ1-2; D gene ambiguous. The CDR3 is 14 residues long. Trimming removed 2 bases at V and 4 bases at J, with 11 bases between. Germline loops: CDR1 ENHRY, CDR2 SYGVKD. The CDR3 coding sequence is TGTGCCATCAGTGAGGAAGACGCCTTCTATGGCTACACCTTC. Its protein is CAISEEDAFYGYTF.

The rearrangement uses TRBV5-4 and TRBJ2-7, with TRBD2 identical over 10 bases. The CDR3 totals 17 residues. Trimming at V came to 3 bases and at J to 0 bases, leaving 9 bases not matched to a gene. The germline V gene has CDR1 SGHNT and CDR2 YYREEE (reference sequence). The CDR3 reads CASSSRLAGGSSYEQYF. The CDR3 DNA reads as TGTGCCAGCAGCTCCAGATTAGCGGGAGGTAGCTCCTACGAGCAGTACTTC.

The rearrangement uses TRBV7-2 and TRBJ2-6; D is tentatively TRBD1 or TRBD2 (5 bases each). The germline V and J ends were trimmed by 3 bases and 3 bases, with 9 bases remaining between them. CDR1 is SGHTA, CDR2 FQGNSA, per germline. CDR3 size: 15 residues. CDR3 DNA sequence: TGTGCCAGCAGCTTGGGACGGGGTGGGGCCAACGTCCTGACTTTC. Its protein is CASSLGRGGANVLTF.

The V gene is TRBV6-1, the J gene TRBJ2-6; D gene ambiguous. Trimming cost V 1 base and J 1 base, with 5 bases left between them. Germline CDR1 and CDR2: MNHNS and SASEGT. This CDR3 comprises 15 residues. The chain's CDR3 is CASSEVGSGANVLTF. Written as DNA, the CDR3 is TGTGCCAGCAGTGAAGTAGGGTCTGGGGCCAACGTCCTGACTTTC.

CDR3 sequence (DNA): TGTGCCAGCAGCTTAAACGGGATCTACGAGCAGTACTTC. Amino acids: CASSLNGIYEQYF. The V gene is TRBV11-2, the J gene TRBJ2-7; TRBD2 might be the D (5 bases). Germline-derived CDR1 and CDR2 are SGHAT and FQNNGV. The CDR3 covers 13 residues. Between the trimmed V and J ends, which lost 2 bases and 3 bases, there was a span of 8 bases.

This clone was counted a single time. The CDR3 DNA follows: TGTGCCAGCAGCCGACAGAGCTCCTACGAGCAGTACTTC. Translated, it gives CASSRQSSYEQYF. The chain combines TRBV7-8 with TRBJ2-7; tentatively, D is TRBD1 (5 bases). Germline CDR1 is SGHVS and CDR2 is FQNEAQ. V was trimmed by 5 bases and J by 0 bases, leaving 8 bases between them. The CDR3 loop spans 13 amino acids.

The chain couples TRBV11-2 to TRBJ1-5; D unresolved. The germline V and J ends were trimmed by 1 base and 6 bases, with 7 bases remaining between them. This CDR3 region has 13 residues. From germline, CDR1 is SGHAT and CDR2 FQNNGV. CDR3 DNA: TGTGCCAGCAGCTTAGGACGGACTCAGCCCCAGCATTTT. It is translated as CASSLGRTQPQHF. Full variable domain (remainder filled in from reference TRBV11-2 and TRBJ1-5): EAGVAQSPRYKIIEKRQSVAFWCNPISGHATLYWYQQILGQGPKLLIQFQNNGVVDDSQLPKDRFSAERLKGVDSTLKIQPAKLEDSAVYLCASSLGRTQPQHFGDGTRLSIL.

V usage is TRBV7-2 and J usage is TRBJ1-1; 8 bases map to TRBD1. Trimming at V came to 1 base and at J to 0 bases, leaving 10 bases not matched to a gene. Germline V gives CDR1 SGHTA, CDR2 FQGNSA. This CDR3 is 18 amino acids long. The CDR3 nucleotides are TGTGCCAGCAGCTTAGTGGGGTCAACAGGGGGACTGAACACTGAAGCTTTCTTT. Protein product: CASSLVGSTGGLNTEAFF.

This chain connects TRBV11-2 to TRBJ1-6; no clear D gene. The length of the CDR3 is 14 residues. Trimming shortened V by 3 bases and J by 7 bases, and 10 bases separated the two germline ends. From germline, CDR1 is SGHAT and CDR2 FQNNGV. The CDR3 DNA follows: TGTGCCAGCAGCTTGCTCCTACTAAATTCACCCCTCCACTTT. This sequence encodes CASSLLLLNSPLHF.

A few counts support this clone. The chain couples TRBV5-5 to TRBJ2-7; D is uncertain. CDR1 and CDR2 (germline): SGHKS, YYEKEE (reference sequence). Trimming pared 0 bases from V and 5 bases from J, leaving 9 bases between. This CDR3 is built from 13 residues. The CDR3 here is CASSLGPLNEQYV. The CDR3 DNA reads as TGTGCCAGCAGCTTGGGGCCCCTTAACGAGCAGTACGTC.

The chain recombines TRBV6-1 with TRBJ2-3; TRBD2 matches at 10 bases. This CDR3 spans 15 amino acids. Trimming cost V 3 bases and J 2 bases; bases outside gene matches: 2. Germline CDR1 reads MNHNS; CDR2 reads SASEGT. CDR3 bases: TGTGCCAGCAGTGACCTAGCGGGGGTCACAGATACGCAGTATTTT. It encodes CASSDLAGVTDTQYF.